The source of this T cell receptor beta chain is a study of cytomegalovirus exposure and HLA in healthy donors. Across the study: Genetic ancestry analysis placed 75% to 85% of the 350 to 500 donors that were genotyped in the Caucasian-associated cluster. Regarding the study as a whole: The study dropped some indistinguishable V segments, TRBV6-2 and TRBV6-3 among them.

Among the donors, all were healthy bone marrow donors. The V end was cut by 4 bases, the J end by 4 bases, with 12 bases between. Germline V gene lookup returns CDR1 SGDLS and CDR2 YYNGEE. The CDR3 sequence is 13 residues long. PCR was performed using 60 Vbeta and 13 Jbeta primers. Measured with immunoSEQ multiplex PCR; TCRdb has only the in-frame clones, and not every one. The sample lists around 270,000 clones, under 90% occurring once. A note on this clone: Its antigen is unidentified.

This clonotype was obtained from a girl aged 2-9 years in good health and CMV-seronegative. What was sequenced was PBMCs. The rearrangement links TRBV9 to TRBJ2-7; perhaps TRBD2 as D (5 bases). The CDR3 DNA sequence: TGTGCCAGCAGCCCGGACGGAGGTTACGAGCAGTACTTC. Translated: CASSPDGGYEQYF.